The following is a T cell receptor beta chain sequence with its context. The antigen remains unidentified. From germline, CDR1 is LNHDA and CDR2 SQIVND (reference sequence). V shed 5 bases and J shed 1 base, with 11 bases lying between them. This CDR3 has 14 amino acids. The sample is drawn from a study of radiotherapy plus CTLA-4 blockade in lung cancer. Overall study context: Objective responses were seen in around 19% of patients, disease control in 31%. General observations from the study: With interferon-beta, early dynamics of blood T cell clones were reported to best predict response.

Sequenced by immunoSEQ multiplex PCR; TCRdb stores in-frame clones only, minus some. Of approximately 94,000 clones listed, roughly 80% are singletons. This receptor was identified in a human donor with non-small cell lung cancer that progressed on radiotherapy plus ipilimumab. Sequencing was performed on peripheral blood, taken from a patient treated with radiotherapy plus ipilimumab. The chain uses TRBV19 and TRBJ2-5; no firm D call. The CDR3 sequence is CASSVAVSQETQYF. The CDR3 DNA reads TGTGCCAGTAGTGTCGCAGTTAGCCAAGAGACCCAGTACTTC.